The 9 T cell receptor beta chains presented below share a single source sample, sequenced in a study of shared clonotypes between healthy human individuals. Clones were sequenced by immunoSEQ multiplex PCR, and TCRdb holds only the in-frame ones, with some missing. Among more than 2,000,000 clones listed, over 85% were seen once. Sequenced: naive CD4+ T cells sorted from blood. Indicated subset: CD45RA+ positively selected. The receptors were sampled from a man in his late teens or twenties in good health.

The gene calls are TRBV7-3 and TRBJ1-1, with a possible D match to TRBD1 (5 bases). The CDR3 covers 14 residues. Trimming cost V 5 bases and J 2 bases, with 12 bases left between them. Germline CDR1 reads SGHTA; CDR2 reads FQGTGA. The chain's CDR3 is CASSRRGVNTEAFF. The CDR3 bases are TGTGCCAGCAGCCGTCGGGGGGTCAACACTGAAGCTTTCTTT.

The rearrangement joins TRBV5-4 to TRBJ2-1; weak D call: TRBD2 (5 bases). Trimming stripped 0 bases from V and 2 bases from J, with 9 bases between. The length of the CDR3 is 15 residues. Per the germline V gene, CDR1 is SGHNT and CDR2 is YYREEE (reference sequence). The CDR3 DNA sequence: TGTGCCAGCAGCTTGGTGGACTCCCCCTACAATGAGCAGTTCTTC. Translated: CASSLVDSPYNEQFF.

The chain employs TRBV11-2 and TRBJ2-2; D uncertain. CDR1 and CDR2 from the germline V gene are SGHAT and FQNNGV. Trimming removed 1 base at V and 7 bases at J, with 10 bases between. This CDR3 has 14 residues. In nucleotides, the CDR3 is TGTGCCAGCAGCTTAGGGGTAGTGGTCGGGGAGCTGTTTTTT. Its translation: CASSLGVVVGELFF.

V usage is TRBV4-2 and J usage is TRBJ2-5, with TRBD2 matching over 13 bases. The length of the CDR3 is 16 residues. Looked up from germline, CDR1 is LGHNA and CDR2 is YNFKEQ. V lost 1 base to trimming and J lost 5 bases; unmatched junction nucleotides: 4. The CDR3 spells CASSQVGTSGEETQYF. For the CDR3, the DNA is TGTGCCAGCAGCCAAGTAGGGACTAGCGGGGAGGAGACCCAGTACTTC.

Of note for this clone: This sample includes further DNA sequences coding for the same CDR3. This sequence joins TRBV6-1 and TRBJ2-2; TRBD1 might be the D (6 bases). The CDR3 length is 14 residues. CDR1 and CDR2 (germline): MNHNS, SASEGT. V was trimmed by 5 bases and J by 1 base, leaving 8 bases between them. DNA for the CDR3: TGTGCCAGCAGTCAGACAGGGAACACCGGGGAGCTGTTTTTT. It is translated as CASSQTGNTGELFF.

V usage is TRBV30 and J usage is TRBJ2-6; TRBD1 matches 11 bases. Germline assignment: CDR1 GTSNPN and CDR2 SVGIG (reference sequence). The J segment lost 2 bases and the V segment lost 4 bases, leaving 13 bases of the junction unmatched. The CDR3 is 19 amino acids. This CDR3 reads CAWNTGTGGYNAGANVLTF. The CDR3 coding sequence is TGTGCCTGGAATACCGGGACAGGGGGTTACAACGCTGGGGCCAACGTCCTGACTTTC.

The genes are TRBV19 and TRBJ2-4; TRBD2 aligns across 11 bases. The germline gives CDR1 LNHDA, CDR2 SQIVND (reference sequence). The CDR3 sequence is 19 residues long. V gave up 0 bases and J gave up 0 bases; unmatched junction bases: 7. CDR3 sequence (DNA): TGTGCCAGTAGTATAGAGGGGACTAGCGGCAAACTAGCCAAAAACATTCAGTACTTC. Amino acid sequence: CASSIEGTSGKLAKNIQYF.

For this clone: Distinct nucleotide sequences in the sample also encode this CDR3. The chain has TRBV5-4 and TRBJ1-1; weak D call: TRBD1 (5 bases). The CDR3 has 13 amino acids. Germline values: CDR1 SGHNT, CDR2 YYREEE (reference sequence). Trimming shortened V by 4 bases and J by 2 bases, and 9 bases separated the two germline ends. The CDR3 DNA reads TGTGCCAGCAGCACAGACAGCAACACTGAAGCTTTCTTT. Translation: CASSTDSNTEAFF. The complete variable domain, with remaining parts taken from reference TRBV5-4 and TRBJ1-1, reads ETGVTQSPTHLIKTRGQQVTLRCSSQSGHNTVSWYQQALGQGPQFIFQYYREEENGRGNFPPRFSGLQFPNYSSELNVNALELDDSALYLCASSTDSNTEAFFGQGTRLTVV.

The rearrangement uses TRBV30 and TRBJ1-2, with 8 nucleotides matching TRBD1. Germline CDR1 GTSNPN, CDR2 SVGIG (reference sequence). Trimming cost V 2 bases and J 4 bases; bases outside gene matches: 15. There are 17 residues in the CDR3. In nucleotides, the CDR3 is TGTGCCTGGAGTAGCGGACTACGGGCAGGGGGCGCCTATGGCTACACCTTC. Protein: CAWSSGLRAGGAYGYTF.